Each of the 25 T cell receptor beta chains below was sequenced from the same sample in a study of blood T cell repertoires in COVID-19. Method: immunoSEQ multiplex PCR; TCRdb's copy keeps in-frame clones and lacks some. The sample holds 200,000 to 250,000 clones; roughly 79% are singletons and the top ten take approximately 7.5%. Sample: peripheral blood. The receptors shown here come from a woman of 80 years or more with COVID-19, enrolled during active disease.

The chain employs TRBV5-1 and TRBJ2-7, with D perhaps TRBD2 (5 bases). Germline V gives CDR1 SGHRS, CDR2 YFSETQ. V was cut by 1 base and J by 4 bases, with 15 bases left in between. The CDR3 totals 15 residues. CDR3 loop: CASSLQTLGGYEQYF. CDR3 nucleotides: TGCGCCAGCAGCTTGCAGACCTTAGGAGGTTACGAGCAGTACTTC.

The chain links TRBV12-5 to TRBJ2-3; TRBD2 might be the D (5 bases). The V gene lost 4 bases and the J gene lost 4 bases, with 9 bases spanning the gap. This CDR3 has 13 residues. Germline CDR1 reads LGHNT; CDR2 reads FRNRAP. The DNA for the CDR3 is TGTGCTAGTGGTTCCTCCGGGGCAGATACGCAGTATTTT. It specifies CASGSSGADTQYF. The whole variable domain, filled in from reference TRBV12-5 and TRBJ2-3, reads DARVTQTPRHKVTEMGQEVTMRCQPILGHNTVFWYRQTMMQGLELLAYFRNRAPLDDSGMPKDRFSAEMPDATLATLKIQPSEPRDSAVYFCASGSSGADTQYFGPGTRLTVL.

This rearrangement joins TRBV3-1 (or the pseudogene TRBV3-2) to TRBJ1-1; D ambiguous. The CDR3 extends over 15 amino acids. Germline CDR1 LGHDT, CDR2 YNNKEL (reference sequence). Trimming left V 1 base short and J 2 bases short, with 11 bases between. In DNA form, the CDR3 reads TGTGCCAGCAGCCAAGGGGCCAGCATTAACACTGAAGCTTTCTTT. Translating it yields CASSQGASINTEAFF.

The V gene is TRBV9, the J gene TRBJ2-5; D call uncertain. There are 16 residues in the CDR3. Germline CDR1 reads SGDLS; CDR2 reads YYNGEE. Between the trimmed V and J ends, which lost 4 bases and 5 bases, there was a span of 21 bases. CDR3 in amino acids: CASSKTPGTDLETQYF. CDR3 coding DNA: TGTGCCAGCAGCAAAACTCCGGGTACTGATCTTGAGACCCAGTACTTC.

The chain uses TRBV5-1 and TRBJ2-3; 8 positions match TRBD2. Trimming took 5 bases from V and 5 from J; bases not matched to a gene: 10. This CDR3 is 15 amino acids long. CDR1 is SGHRS and CDR2 is YFSETQ in the germline V gene. The CDR3 DNA reads as TGCGCCAGCAGTCGGGCGGGAGGCCCGCAAGATACGCAGTATTTT. It codes for CASSRAGGPQDTQYF.

The chain combines TRBV6-6 with TRBJ1-5; maybe TRBD1 (6 bases). Germline V gives CDR1 MNHNY, CDR2 SVGAGI (reference sequence). V was trimmed by 7 bases and J by 2 bases, leaving 15 bases between them. There are 15 residues in the CDR3. In nucleotides, the CDR3 is TGTGCCAGCACTCGATCCCCAGGGGGCAATCAGCCCCAGCATTTT. Amino acids: CASTRSPGGNQPQHF.

The CDR3 spells CASSLWPYEQYF. In DNA, the CDR3 is TGTGCCAGCAGCTTGTGGCCCTACGAGCAGTACTTC. The chain combines TRBV5-4 with TRBJ2-7; D gene uncertain. V was trimmed by 1 base and J by 2 bases, leaving 4 bases between them. Germline CDR1 SGHNT, CDR2 YYREEE (reference sequence). CDR3 length: 12 residues.

V and J are TRBV5-1 and TRBJ2-6; 12 bases line up with TRBD2. J lost 0 bases, V lost 2 bases, and 9 bases had no gene match. Germline V gene lookup returns CDR1 SGHRS and CDR2 YFSETQ. The CDR3 consists of 20 residues. CDR3 DNA: TGCGCCAGCAGCTTCGGGTTCAGGACTAGCGGGGACTCTGGGGCCAACGTCCTGACTTTC. The encoded protein is CASSFGFRTSGDSGANVLTF.

This clone was counted only a few times. The J gene is TRBJ1-2, the V gene TRBV5-1; 8 bases are a match to TRBD1. V lost 6 bases to trimming and J lost 4 bases; unmatched junction nucleotides: 5. Germline CDR1 is SGHRS and CDR2 is YFSETQ. The CDR3 sequence is 13 residues long. CDR3 sequence: CASKGQDLYGYTF. Written as DNA, the CDR3 is TGCGCCAGCAAGGGACAGGACCTCTATGGCTACACCTTC.

The V and J genes are TRBV7-6 and TRBJ2-7, with 10 bases fitting TRBD2. This CDR3 is 16 amino acids long. After removal of 5 bases from V and 2 bases from J, the junction contained 9 bases not matched to a gene. The V gene's germline CDR1 is SGHVS and CDR2 FNYEAQ. CDR3 sequence: CASSPRRTSGPYEQYF. For the CDR3, the DNA is TGTGCCAGCAGCCCGAGAAGGACTAGCGGCCCCTACGAGCAGTACTTC.

The chain links TRBV15 to TRBJ1-1, with a weak D call TRBD1 (6 bases). This CDR3 has 14 residues. The ends were cut back, 0 bases at V and 4 bases at J, with 9 bases in the middle. Looked up from germline, CDR1 is LNHNV and CDR2 is YYDKDF (reference sequence). The CDR3 sequence: CATSRDMGATEAFF. For the CDR3, the DNA is TGTGCCACCAGCAGAGATATGGGGGCCACTGAAGCTTTCTTT. Full variable domain (missing parts from reference TRBV15 and TRBJ1-1): DAMVIQNPRYQVTQFGKPVTLSCSQTLNHNVMYWYQQKSSQAPKLLFHYYDKDFNNEADTPDNFQSRRPNTSFCFLDIRSPGLGDTAMYLCATSRDMGATEAFFGQGTRLTVV.

The V gene is TRBV9, the J gene TRBJ1-3; 9 bases are a match to TRBD1. This CDR3 has 15 residues. The J segment lost 2 bases and the V segment lost 3 bases, leaving 3 bases of the junction unmatched. The germline gives CDR1 SGDLS, CDR2 YYNGEE. The CDR3 sequence: CASSATGGAGNTIYF. The CDR3 nucleotides read TGTGCCAGCAGCGCTACAGGGGGCGCTGGAAACACCATATATTTT.

Here the CDR3 reads CASRWANTEAFF. The DNA of the CDR3 is TGCGCCAGCAGGTGGGCCAACACTGAAGCTTTCTTT. This chain joins TRBV5-1 and TRBJ1-1; D is unclear. V was cut by 5 bases and J by 2 bases, with 7 bases left in between. CDR3 length equals 12 residues. Germline-derived CDR1 and CDR2 are SGHRS and YFSETQ. The variable domain in full, with the rest retrieved from reference TRBV5-1 and TRBJ1-1, is KAGVTQTPRYLIKTRGQQVTLSCSPISGHRSVSWYQQTPGQGLQFLFEYFSETQRNKGNFPGRFSGRQFSNSRSEMNVSTLELGDSALYLCASRWANTEAFFGQGTRLTVV.

This rearrangement joins TRBV7-3 to TRBJ2-1; no reliable D call. Per the germline V gene, CDR1 is SGHTA and CDR2 is FQGTGA. The CDR3 loop spans 13 amino acids. Trimming removed 4 bases from V and 9 bases from J, with 13 bases in between. CDR3 region: CASSSPGSSEQFF. The CDR3 bases are TGTGCCAGCAGCTCCCCTGGTTCCAGTGAGCAGTTCTTC.

The J gene is TRBJ1-1, the V gene TRBV28; D uncertain. Trimming left V 5 bases short and J 1 base short, with 8 bases between. This CDR3 has 13 amino acids. From germline, CDR1 is MDHEN and CDR2 SYDVKM. CDR3 region: CASSPRQNTEAFF. In DNA, the CDR3 is TGTGCCAGCAGTCCCCGACAGAACACTGAAGCTTTCTTT.

This chain joins TRBV5-1 and TRBJ1-2, with D perhaps matching TRBD1 (5 bases). The CDR3 length is 14 residues. The germline gives CDR1 SGHRS, CDR2 YFSETQ. Trimming removed 4 bases at V and 2 bases at J, with 12 bases between. CDR3 DNA: TGCGCCAGCAGCCCTAGACAGTCCAACTATGGCTACACCTTC. It encodes CASSPRQSNYGYTF. Complete variable domain (other parts from reference TRBV5-1 and TRBJ1-2): KAGVTQTPRYLIKTRGQQVTLSCSPISGHRSVSWYQQTPGQGLQFLFEYFSETQRNKGNFPGRFSGRQFSNSRSEMNVSTLELGDSALYLCASSPRQSNYGYTFGSGTRLTVV.

J is TRBJ1-2 and V is TRBV28, with D possibly being TRBD1 (5 bases). This CDR3 comprises 14 residues. Trimming pared 7 bases from V and 6 bases from J, leaving 18 bases between. Germline CDR1 reads MDHEN; CDR2 reads SYDVKM. In nucleotides, the CDR3 is TGTGCCAGCATTAGGGGAGGGGTGATTAATGGCTACACCTTC. It translates to CASIRGGVINGYTF.

In regard to this clone: Other DNA sequences within the sample encode an identical CDR3. CDR3 loop: CASSPGGGNQPQHF. The CDR3 DNA sequence: TGTGCCAGCTCACCGGGGGGTGGCAATCAGCCCCAGCATTTT. The genes are TRBV18 and TRBJ1-5; TRBD1 is a possible D gene (5 bases). V lost 3 bases, J lost 2 bases, and 8 bases lay in between. From germline, CDR1 is KGHSH and CDR2 LQKENI. The CDR3 loop spans 14 amino acids.

This clone showed up just a few times. The gene calls are TRBV5-1 and TRBJ1-6; D is undetermined. The CDR3 totals 12 residues. V was clipped by 1 base and J by 7 bases, with 3 bases between them. Germline V gene data show CDR1 as SGHRS and CDR2 as YFSETQ. This chain's CDR3 is CASSLTNSPLHF. In DNA, the CDR3 is TGCGCCAGCAGCTTGACAAATTCACCCCTCCACTTT.

The V and J genes are TRBV2 and TRBJ1-5; 7 bases are a match to TRBD1. The CDR3 contains 15 residues. Germline V lookup: CDR1 SNHLY, CDR2 FYNNEI. V was clipped by 6 bases and J by 4 bases; unmatched bases: 9. CDR3 sequence reads: CASRQSGQLNQPQHF. The CDR3 bases are TGTGCCAGCAGGCAGTCGGGACAGCTAAATCAGCCCCAGCATTTT.

The chain links TRBV30 to TRBJ1-1; D call uncertain. The V gene lost 2 bases and the J gene lost 3 bases, with 10 bases spanning the gap. The CDR3 loop spans 13 amino acids. Per the germline V gene, CDR1 is GTSNPN and CDR2 is SVGIG (reference sequence). Here the CDR3 DNA reads TGTGCCTGGAGTCAGAGGGTACACACTGAAGCTTTCTTT. As protein: CAWSQRVHTEAFF.

The rearrangement uses TRBV10-3 and TRBJ2-7; TRBD2 matches 9 bases. The CDR3 is 15 residues long. CDR1 and CDR2 from the germline V gene are ENHRY and SYGVKD. V was pared by 10 bases and J by 3 bases, with 13 bases of the junction left unmatched. CDR3: CATQPLAGTSYEQYF. CDR3 nucleotides: TGTGCCACTCAGCCACTAGCGGGTACAAGCTACGAGCAGTACTTC.

The chain links TRBV5-1 to TRBJ1-4, with D perhaps matching TRBD1 (5 bases). The V gene's germline CDR1 is SGHRS and CDR2 YFSETQ. V shed 2 bases and J shed 3 bases, with 14 bases lying between them. This CDR3 comprises 16 residues. CDR3 sequence: CASSFGAGQPNEKLFF. The CDR3 DNA reads as TGCGCCAGCAGCTTTGGGGCGGGGCAGCCTAATGAAAAACTGTTTTTT.

This sequence joins TRBV28 and TRBJ2-3, with unresolved D. This CDR3 contains 15 residues. Germline CDR1 MDHEN, CDR2 SYDVKM. The V end was cut by 4 bases, the J end by 0 bases, with 11 bases between. The CDR3 nucleotides read TGTGCCAGCAGTTCCCCCTATGAGAGCACAGATACGCAGTATTTT. This gives the protein CASSSPYESTDTQYF.

V and J are TRBV19 and TRBJ2-7; 8 bases map to TRBD2. The trim removed 4 bases at V and 2 bases at J, leaving 4 bases unmatched. The germline CDR1 and CDR2 sequences are LNHDA and SQIVND (reference sequence). This CDR3 has 14 amino acids. CDR3 amino acids: CASSTLAGTYEQYF. CDR3 in DNA: TGTGCCAGTAGTACCTTAGCGGGAACCTACGAGCAGTACTTC.